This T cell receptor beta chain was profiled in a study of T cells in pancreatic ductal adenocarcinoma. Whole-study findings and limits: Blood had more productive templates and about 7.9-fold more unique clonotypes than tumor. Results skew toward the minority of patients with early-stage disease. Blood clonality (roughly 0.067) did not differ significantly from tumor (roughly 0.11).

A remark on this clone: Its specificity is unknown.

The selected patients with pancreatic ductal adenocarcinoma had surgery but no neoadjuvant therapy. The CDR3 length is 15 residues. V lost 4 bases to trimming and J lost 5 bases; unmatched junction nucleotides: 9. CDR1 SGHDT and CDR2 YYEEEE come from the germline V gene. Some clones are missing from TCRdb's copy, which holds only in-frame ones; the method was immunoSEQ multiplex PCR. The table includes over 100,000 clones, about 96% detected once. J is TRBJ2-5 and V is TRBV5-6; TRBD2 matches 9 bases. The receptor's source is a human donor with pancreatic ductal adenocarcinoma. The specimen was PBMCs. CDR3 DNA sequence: TGTGCCAGCAGCGTACCCGGACTAGCGAAGGAGACCCAGTACTTC. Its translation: CASSVPGLAKETQYF.